This T cell receptor (beta chain) was identified during a study of human T cells and chemical hapten exposure (dated by TCRdb to the early 2020s). The study in broad terms: For sensitization, 2% DPC in acetone was applied to a 2 cm by 2 cm area of upper inner arm skin. Throughout the approximately 25-week study period, patients were also given weekly therapeutic DPC doses on the scalp. Patch testing was performed on the upper back with Finn chambers containing 0.01% DPC, and the patch tests were scored after 6 days according to International Contact Dermatitis Research Group standards. Alopecia areata with under or over 50% scalp involvement, alopecia totalis and alopecia universalis were represented in the patient cohort, which was mostly female. Libraries were combined into a pool for sequencing, and differences in TCR yield between samples came mainly from small differences in library volumes within the pool. Peripheral blood TCR repertoire changes were tracked in vivo in alopecia patients during primary and secondary sensitization to the hapten diphenylcyclopropenone (DPC). Blood was sampled from patients pre-sensitization (week 0) and at 2, 6 and about 24 weeks after DPC sensitization. For TCR sequencing, blood came from 25 to 35 alopecia patients at anywhere from one to four time points (pre-sensitization, 2, 6 and 24 weeks). Points the paper makes about the study in general: Repeated subsampling changed both the strength of the expansion versus patch-test correlation and the threshold at which the correlation became significant. Because every patient had alopecia, a presumed autoimmune disease, the patients' immune response might differ from that of healthy individuals. Patch test score correlated positively with the number of PT1 expanded TCRs, reaching significance at thresholds 8, 16 and 32 but not at 4. No change with DPC sensitization was found in the number of TCRs above 1 in 1000 frequency, and no evidence of global repertoire structure alterations was found. Expanded TCRs formed significantly more large CDR3 similarity clusters than pre-sensitization or healthy control sets, consistent with antigen-driven responses.

The germline V gene encodes CDR1 SGHAT and CDR2 FQNNGV. CDR3 length: 16 amino acids, cysteine to phenylalanine. Here the CDR3 DNA is all that survives: 48 bases in frame from base 1. Ends trimmed: V by 1 base, J by 0 bases; bases unmatched to a gene: 5. Notes on this clonotype: Its antigen is not yet known. No qualities accompany the bases; no much larger clone lies one base away.

The library relied on RACE. TCRdb records NextSeq 500 as the sequencer. Library preparation attached unique molecular identifiers to individual cDNA molecules for quantitative, reproducible TCR counting. From each blood RNA sample, both TCR alpha and TCR beta chains were sequenced. From the authors' description of their analysis: The median number of TCRs per sample was around 96,000, ranging from about 20,000 to 750,000. The Decombinator software suite was used to annotate the V, J and CDR3 of the TCR reads. Every sample was subsampled to the same number of TCRs (28,000) for the PS versus PT1 abundance plots. TCRs were defined as expanded if absent before sensitization and observed at least eight times at the 2-week time point. TCRdb applied fastp at Q25 and MiXCR to the public reads, then kept only in-frame beta chains. Merged by CDR3 protein, the rows form single entries marked with the most common genes and DNA. TCRdb's processing, not the authors', yielded these V and J calls. In this sample the table shows about 43,000 distinct CDR3 sequences, 3% to 3.5% of which occur a single time. The top ten clones comprise approximately 7.1% of the sample.

The time point label here, explained by the study, means: patch test 2, 6 weeks after DPC sensitization. In the paper's terms, the treatment or condition label means: therapeutic diphenylcyclopropenone sensitization with weekly scalp DPC. At each patch-test visit, blood was drawn before the patch test was applied. Patients were eligible if aged 18 to 70, diagnosed with alopecia and judged suitable for DPC therapy, and pregnant patients were excluded. Total RNA was extracted from unfractionated whole blood collected in Tempus Blood RNA tubes. Sample: whole blood, taken in connection with sensitization to the hapten diphenylcyclopropenone (DPC). The receptor comes from a man aged 35 to 55 with alopecia areata. Some clones in this sample may be carry-over from other donors' samples. The chain is encoded by TRBV11-2 joined to TRBJ1-2; 7 central bases correspond to TRBD1. The bases read TGTGCCAGCAGCTTAGTGCAGGGGGTCTCTAACTATGGCTACACCTTC. This is translated as CASSLVQGVSNYGYTF.